This TCR beta chain was captured by sequencing in a study of T-cell reconstitution after alpha-beta-depleted transplantation in children. CDR3 length: 12 residues. V lost 0 bases to trimming and J lost 6 bases, with 6 bases between them. Germline CDR1 SGHRS, CDR2 YFSETQ. Preparation of the TCRbeta library involved a method that used unique molecular identifiers. A single record per CDR3 protein comes from TCRdb applying MiXCR to the PCR reads. The sample consists of roughly 500,000 distinct CDR3 sequences, about 16% of them appearing once. The clonotype was recovered from a human donor who donated a stem cell graft to a child with acute lymphoblastic leukemia. The input for sequencing was PBMCs from the stem cell graft donor, taken from the stem cell graft. The chain employs TRBV5-1 and TRBJ1-2; D gene ambiguous. The CDR3 spells CASSLEAHGYTF. The CDR3 DNA sequence: TGCGCCAGCAGCTTGGAGGCGCATGGCTACACCTTC.